These 25 T cell receptor beta chains were sequenced from one sample in a study of shared clonotypes between healthy human individuals. Data came from immunoSEQ multiplex PCR; TCRdb stores just in-frame clones and leaves some out. The sample shows about 2.4 million clones, 90% to 95% of them seen only once. Sequencing used naive CD4+ T cells from PBMCs. Sample subset: CD45RA+ positively selected. The receptors stem from a young man in good health. Some clones in this sample may be carry-over from other donors' samples.

This chain joins TRBV28 and TRBJ1-6; a weak D match, TRBD1 (6 bases). This CDR3 is 16 amino acids long. The V gene lost 8 bases and the J gene lost 2 bases, with 16 bases spanning the gap. Germline values: CDR1 MDHEN, CDR2 SYDVKM. The CDR3 protein is CASQPNTGPYNSPLHF. The CDR3 DNA reads as TGTGCCAGCCAACCTAATACAGGGCCCTATAATTCACCCCTCCACTTT.

CDR3 loop: CAWSLQGVQPQHF. In DNA form, the CDR3 reads TGTGCCTGGAGTTTACAGGGGGTTCAGCCCCAGCATTTT. The chain combines TRBV30 with TRBJ1-5, with 8 bases fitting TRBD1. Germline V gene lookup returns CDR1 GTSNPN and CDR2 SVGIG (reference sequence). The CDR3 sequence is 13 residues long. The ends lost 2 bases at V and 6 bases at J; junction bases unmatched: 3.

The chain carries TRBV28 and TRBJ2-4; D may be TRBD1 (6 bases). This CDR3 contains 17 residues. V shed 3 bases and J shed 4 bases, with 19 bases lying between them. Per germline, CDR1 MDHEN and CDR2 SYDVKM. CDR3 nucleotides: TGTGCCAGCAGTTTCGTTTCGACAGGTAGTCTTAAAAACATTCAGTACTTC. Its translation is CASSFVSTGSLKNIQYF.

This clone was detected a few times. The chain combines TRBV5-1 with TRBJ2-1, with 10 positions matching TRBD2. CDR1 is SGHRS and CDR2 is YFSETQ in the germline V gene. The length of the CDR3 is 15 residues. The J segment lost 7 bases and the V segment lost 3 bases, leaving 7 bases of the junction unmatched. CDR3 loop: CASSSGLADENEQFF. The CDR3 nucleotides are TGCGCCAGCAGCTCAGGACTAGCGGACGAGAATGAGCAGTTCTTC.

The chain uses TRBV30 and TRBJ2-1; D gene uncertain. The V gene lost 0 bases and the J gene lost 5 bases, with 8 bases spanning the gap. The V gene's germline CDR1 is GTSNPN and CDR2 SVGIG (reference sequence). This CDR3 is built from 13 residues. In DNA form, the CDR3 reads TGTGCCTGGAGTGTACGCGTGGACAATGAGCAGTTCTTC. Protein: CAWSVRVDNEQFF.

About this clone: In the same sample, other DNA sequences code for this CDR3. The gene calls are TRBV7-2 and TRBJ2-7, with TRBD1 as a possible D gene (6 bases). V was clipped by 5 bases and J by 3 bases, with 14 bases between them. This CDR3 comprises 14 residues. Germline V gene lookup returns CDR1 SGHTA and CDR2 FQGNSA. As DNA, the CDR3 is TGTGCCAGCAGCCTGGCTGGGGGCGGCTACGAGCAGTACTTC. Translated, it gives CASSLAGGGYEQYF.

In the case of this clone: Different DNA sequences within this sample yield the same CDR3. The V and J genes are TRBV6-6 and TRBJ2-1; D ambiguous. Per the germline V gene, CDR1 is MNHNY and CDR2 is SVGAGI (reference sequence). The CDR3 length is 11 residues. Deletions cut 5 bases from V and 5 bases from J, with 4 bases between. The CDR3 loop reads CASSGNNEQFF. DNA for the CDR3: TGTGCCAGCAGTGGAAACAATGAGCAGTTCTTC.

In this sample, this clone turned up once. The V call is TRBV5-4, the J call TRBJ1-1, with TRBD1 matching 7 bases. Trimming removed 4 bases from V and 1 base from J; junction bases left unmatched: 4. CDR1 and CDR2 from the germline V gene are SGHNT and YYREEE (reference sequence). The CDR3 length is 14 residues. Here the CDR3 reads CASSVGQRNTEAFF. In DNA form, the CDR3 reads TGTGCCAGCAGCGTGGGACAGCGGAACACTGAAGCTTTCTTT.

The chain couples TRBV30 to TRBJ1-1; TRBD1 might be the D (6 bases). V was cut by 4 bases and J by 1 base, with 22 bases left in between. CDR3 length: 17 amino acids. Germline CDR1 GTSNPN, CDR2 SVGIG (reference sequence). The CDR3 DNA sequence: TGTGCCTGGATTTCTCATTGGGCAGGGGCGCCGAACACTGAAGCTTTCTTT. It is translated as CAWISHWAGAPNTEAFF.

The chain links TRBV7-9 to TRBJ2-1, with 7 nucleotides matching TRBD1. Trimming removed 5 bases from V and 10 bases from J; junction bases left unmatched: 14. CDR3 length equals 15 residues. Germline lookup yields CDR1 SEHNR and CDR2 FQNEAQ (reference sequence). CDR3 nucleotides: TGTGCCAGCAGCCGCTCCCGGGACAGAAAGGGAGAGCAGTTCTTC. Its protein product is CASSRSRDRKGEQFF.

The rearrangement links TRBV6-1 to TRBJ2-5; the match to TRBD2 covers 12 bases. The CDR3 extends over 17 amino acids. Losses at the gene ends were 4 bases for V and 4 bases for J; bases not matched to a gene: 10. CDR1 MNHNS and CDR2 SASEGT come from the germline V gene. The CDR3 nucleotides are TGTGCCAGCAGTGCCTCCCGACTAGCGGGAGTGGGAGAGACCCAGTACTTC. This codes for CASSASRLAGVGETQYF.

As concerns this clone: Other DNA sequences in this specimen translate into the identical CDR3. The chain uses TRBV6-5 and TRBJ1-2, with D perhaps TRBD1 (5 bases). Per the germline V gene, CDR1 is MNHEY and CDR2 is SVGAGI. V lost 2 bases and J lost 5, with 9 bases in between. CDR3 length: 13 residues. CDR3 DNA sequence: TGTGCCAGCAGTTACGGGGCCTCGTATGGCTACACCTTC. Translating it yields CASSYGASYGYTF.

The rearrangement uses TRBV9 and TRBJ1-4; 8 positions agree with TRBD1. The CDR3 is made up of 13 amino acids. Trimming cost V 4 bases and J 12 bases; bases outside gene matches: 8. Germline V gene sequence: CDR1 SGDLS, CDR2 YYNGEE. The CDR3 DNA follows: TGTGCCAGCAGCCCGGGACAGGTGATTGAACTGTTTTTT. Amino acids: CASSPGQVIELFF.

The gene calls are TRBV5-1 and TRBJ2-7; D perhaps matches TRBD1 (6 bases). V lost 0 bases and J lost 1, with 14 bases in between. Germline assignment: CDR1 SGHRS and CDR2 YFSETQ. The CDR3 covers 16 residues. The CDR3 protein is CASSLVVQGPSYEQYF. In DNA, the CDR3 is TGCGCCAGCAGCTTGGTGGTACAGGGACCTTCCTACGAGCAGTACTTC.

For the CDR3, the DNA is TGTGCCAGCAGGAAAAGCGGGAGGGCAGATACGCAGTATTTT. As protein: CASRKSGRADTQYF. The V gene is TRBV2, the J gene TRBJ2-3, with 10 bases aligning to TRBD2. The V gene's germline CDR1 is SNHLY and CDR2 FYNNEI. V shed 6 bases and J 4 bases; nucleotides not matched to a gene: 4. The CDR3 sequence is 14 residues long.

The chain is built from TRBV2 and TRBJ2-1; 9 positions match TRBD1. The CDR3 contains 15 residues. Germline CDR1 and CDR2: SNHLY and FYNNEI. The trim removed 10 bases at V and 0 bases at J, leaving 7 bases unmatched. This CDR3 is CATTGQGPSYNEQFF. The CDR3 region has the DNA TGTGCCACTACGGGACAGGGTCCCTCCTACAATGAGCAGTTCTTC. Looking up the rest from reference TRBV2 and TRBJ2-1 gives the full variable domain: EPEVTQTPSHQVTQMGQEVILRCVPISNHLYFYWYRQILGQKVEFLVSFYNNEISEKSEIFDDQFSVERPDGSNFTLKIRSTKLEDSAMYFCATTGQGPSYNEQFFGPGTRLTVL.

V usage is TRBV16 and J usage is TRBJ1-5, with D perhaps TRBD1 (6 bases). V lost 2 bases and J 4 bases, leaving 12 bases between the germline ends. Germline values: CDR1 KGHSY, CDR2 FQNENV. This CDR3 contains 15 residues. CDR3 amino acids: CASSQQGTGNQPQHF. The CDR3 bases are TGTGCCAGCAGCCAACAGGGGACGGGAAATCAGCCCCAGCATTTT.

V and J are TRBV29-1 and TRBJ1-4, with D hard to call. The CDR3 sequence is 14 residues long. V was clipped by 5 bases and J by 0 bases, with 10 bases between them. Germline V lookup: CDR1 SQVTM, CDR2 ANQGSEA. DNA for the CDR3: TGCAGCGTTACGGGCGAGGCAACTAATGAAAAACTGTTTTTT. Its translation: CSVTGEATNEKLFF.

The chain recombines TRBV19 with TRBJ2-1, with 11 bases fitting TRBD2. Trimming removed 9 bases from V and 2 bases from J; junction bases left unmatched: 12. This CDR3 is built from 17 residues. CDR1 and CDR2 (germline): LNHDA, SQIVND (reference sequence). The CDR3 bases are TGTGCCAGCACCGCCGCGGCTAGCGGGAGGACCTACAATGAGCAGTTCTTC. Encoded protein: CASTAAASGRTYNEQFF.

The rearrangement joins TRBV18 to TRBJ2-2; the match to TRBD1 covers 7 bases. This CDR3 has 15 residues. Per the germline V gene, CDR1 is KGHSH and CDR2 is LQKENI. Trimming at V came to 3 bases and at J to 1 base, leaving 2 bases not matched to a gene. DNA for the CDR3: TGTGCCAGCTCACCTTGGACAGGGAACACCGGGGAGCTGTTTTTT. Its translation: CASSPWTGNTGELFF.

This clone was counted a single time. The chain links TRBV28 to TRBJ1-4, with 9 bases aligning to TRBD1. The V and J ends lost 6 bases and 10 bases, in that order; junction bases with no gene match: 9. The germline gives CDR1 MDHEN, CDR2 SYDVKM. This CDR3 is built from 14 residues. The CDR3 bases are TGTGCCAGCAGGTCGGACAGGGGTGTTAGAAAACTGTTTTTT. Translated: CASRSDRGVRKLFF.

CDR3 DNA sequence: TGTGCCAGCAGCTTAACCGGGGGCCGATACAATGAGCAGTTCTTC. Translated: CASSLTGGRYNEQFF. This chain uses TRBV7-3 with TRBJ2-1; the D call may be TRBD1 or TRBD2 (6 bases each). V was shortened by 0 bases and J by 4 bases, with 10 bases between the two germline ends. The CDR3 is 15 amino acids. Per germline, CDR1 SGHTA and CDR2 FQGTGA.

A single count supports this clone. V is TRBV29-1 and J is TRBJ2-1, with D tentatively TRBD1 (6 bases). Germline CDR1 is SQVTM and CDR2 is ANQGSEA. V was clipped by 3 bases and J by 4 bases, with 10 bases between them. The CDR3 is 13 residues long. CDR3 in amino acids: CSVDGQKYNEQFF. The CDR3 DNA sequence: TGCAGCGTTGACGGACAGAAATACAATGAGCAGTTCTTC.

The chain combines TRBV6-1 with TRBJ2-5, with D perhaps TRBD2 (8 bases). Germline-derived CDR1 and CDR2 are MNHNS and SASEGT. This CDR3 region has 17 residues. The ends were cut back, 2 bases at V and 3 bases at J, with 19 bases in the middle. The DNA for the CDR3 is TGTGCCAGCAGTGAATCTCCGGGGGGGCAGGGGGAAGAGACCCAGTACTTC. It is translated as CASSESPGGQGEETQYF.

The chain has TRBV28 and TRBJ2-1; D unresolved. Trimming pared 3 bases from V and 6 bases from J, leaving 12 bases between. Germline V gene sequence: CDR1 MDHEN, CDR2 SYDVKM. The CDR3 has 14 residues. The CDR3 DNA reads as TGTGCCAGCAGTTTCGGCGCTAGAACCAATGAGCAGTTCTTC. This encodes CASSFGARTNEQFF. The entire variable domain, with the rest obtained from reference TRBV28 and TRBJ2-1, is as follows: DVKVTQSSRYLVKRTGEKVFLECVQDMDHENMFWYRQDPGLGLRLIYFSYDVKMKEKGDIPEGYSVSREKKERFSLILESASTNQTSMYLCASSFGARTNEQFFGPGTRLTVL.